This TCR beta chain originates from a study of vaccination effects on CD4 cells after COVID-19. Measured with immunoSEQ multiplex PCR; TCRdb has only the in-frame clones, and not every one. Among 26,000 or so clones listed, approximately 80% were seen once. After expansion with viral peptide pools in the ViraFEST assay, antigen-specific CD4+ T cells were sequenced. Cells that had been cultured for 10 days were the source of isolated CD4+ T cells. Vaccine recipients had no previous SARS-CoV-2 infection; their nucleocapsid antibodies were negative. After removal of 0 bases from V and 0 bases from J, the junction contained 4 bases not matched to a gene. CDR3 length: 18 residues. Per the germline V gene, CDR1 is LNHNV and CDR2 is YYDKDF (reference sequence). Concerning this clone: Antigen unknown.

The V and J genes are TRBV15 and TRBJ2-1; the match to TRBD2 covers 11 bases. This sequence originates from a human donor who received a COVID-19 vaccine. The source was CD4+ T cells from PBMCs cultured with HCoV-NL63 spike peptides, collected before COVID-19 vaccination. The CDR3 loop reads CATSRDQTSGSSYNEQFF. DNA for the CDR3: TGTGCCACCAGCAGAGATCAAACTAGCGGGAGCTCCTACAATGAGCAGTTCTTC.